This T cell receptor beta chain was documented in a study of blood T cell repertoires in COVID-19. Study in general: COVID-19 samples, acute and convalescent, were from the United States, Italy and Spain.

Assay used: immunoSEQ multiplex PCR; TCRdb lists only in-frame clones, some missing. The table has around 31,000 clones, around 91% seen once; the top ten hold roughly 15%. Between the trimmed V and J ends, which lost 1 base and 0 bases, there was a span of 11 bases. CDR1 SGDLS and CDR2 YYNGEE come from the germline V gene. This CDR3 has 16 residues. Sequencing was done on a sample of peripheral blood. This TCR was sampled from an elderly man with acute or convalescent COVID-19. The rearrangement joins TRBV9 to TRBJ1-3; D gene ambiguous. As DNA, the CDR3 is TGTGCCAGCAGCGTATTAGACCAGGCCTCTGGAAACACCATATATTTT. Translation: CASSVLDQASGNTIYF.